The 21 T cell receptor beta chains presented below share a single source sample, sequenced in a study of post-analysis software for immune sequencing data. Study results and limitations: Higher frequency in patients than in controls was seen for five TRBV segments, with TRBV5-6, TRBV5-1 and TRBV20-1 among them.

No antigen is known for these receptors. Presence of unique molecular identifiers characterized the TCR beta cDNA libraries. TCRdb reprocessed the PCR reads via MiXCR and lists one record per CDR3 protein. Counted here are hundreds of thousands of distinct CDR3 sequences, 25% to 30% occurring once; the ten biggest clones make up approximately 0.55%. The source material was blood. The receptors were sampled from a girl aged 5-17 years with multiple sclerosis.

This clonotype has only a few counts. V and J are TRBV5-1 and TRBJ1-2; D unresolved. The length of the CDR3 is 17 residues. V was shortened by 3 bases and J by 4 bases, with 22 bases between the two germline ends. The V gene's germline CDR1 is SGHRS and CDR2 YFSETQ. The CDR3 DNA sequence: TGCGCCAGCAGCTCGGCCTCCAGAATGGACGGCAGCTATGGCTACACCTTC. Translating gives CASSSASRMDGSYGYTF.

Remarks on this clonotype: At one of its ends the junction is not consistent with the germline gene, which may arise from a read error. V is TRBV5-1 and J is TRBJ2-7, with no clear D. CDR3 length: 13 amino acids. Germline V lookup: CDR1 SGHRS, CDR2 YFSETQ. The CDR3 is CASSLAESYGQYF. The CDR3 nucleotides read TGCGCCAGCAGCTTGGCGGAATCCTACGGGCAGTACTTC.

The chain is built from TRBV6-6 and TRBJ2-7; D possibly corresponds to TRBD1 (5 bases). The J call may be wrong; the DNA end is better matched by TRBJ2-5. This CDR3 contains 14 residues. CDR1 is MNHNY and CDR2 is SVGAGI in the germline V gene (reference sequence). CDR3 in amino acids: CASSYSTPGETQYF. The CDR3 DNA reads TGTGCCAGCAGTTACTCGACCCCAGGGGAGACCCAGTACTTC.

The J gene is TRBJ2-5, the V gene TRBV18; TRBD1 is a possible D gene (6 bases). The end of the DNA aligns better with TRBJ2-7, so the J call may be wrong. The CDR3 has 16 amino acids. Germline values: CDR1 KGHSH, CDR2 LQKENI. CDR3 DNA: TGTGCCAGCTCCCTCCGAGGGGTGGACAGAAACTACGAGCAGTACTTC. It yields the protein CASSLRGVDRNYEQYF.

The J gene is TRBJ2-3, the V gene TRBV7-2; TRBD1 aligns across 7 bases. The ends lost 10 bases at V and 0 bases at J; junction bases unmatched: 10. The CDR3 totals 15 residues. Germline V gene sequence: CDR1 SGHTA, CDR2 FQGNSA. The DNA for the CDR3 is TGTGCCACCTCAGGCGAGGGGGCTAGCACAGATACGCAGTATTTT. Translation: CATSGEGASTDTQYF.

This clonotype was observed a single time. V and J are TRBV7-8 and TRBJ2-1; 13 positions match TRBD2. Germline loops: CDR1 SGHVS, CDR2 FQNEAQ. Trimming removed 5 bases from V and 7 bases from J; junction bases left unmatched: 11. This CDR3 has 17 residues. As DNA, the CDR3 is TGTGCCAGCAGCCCTGGGACTAGCGGGAAGGTTGGTAATGAGCAGTTCTTC. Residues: CASSPGTSGKVGNEQFF.

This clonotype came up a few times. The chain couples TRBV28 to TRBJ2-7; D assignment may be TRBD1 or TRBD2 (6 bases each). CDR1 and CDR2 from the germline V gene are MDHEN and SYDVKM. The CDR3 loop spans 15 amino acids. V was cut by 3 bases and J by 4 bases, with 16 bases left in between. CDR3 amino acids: CASSFPRGLAYEQYF. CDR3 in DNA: TGTGCCAGCAGTTTCCCCCGGGGGCTCGCATACGAGCAGTACTTC.

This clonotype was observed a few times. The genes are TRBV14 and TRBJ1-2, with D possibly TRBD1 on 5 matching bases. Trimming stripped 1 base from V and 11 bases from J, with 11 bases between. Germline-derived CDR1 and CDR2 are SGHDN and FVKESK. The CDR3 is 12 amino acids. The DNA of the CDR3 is TGTGCCAGCAGCCAAGGATCTGAGGGGTACACCTTC. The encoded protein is CASSQGSEGYTF.

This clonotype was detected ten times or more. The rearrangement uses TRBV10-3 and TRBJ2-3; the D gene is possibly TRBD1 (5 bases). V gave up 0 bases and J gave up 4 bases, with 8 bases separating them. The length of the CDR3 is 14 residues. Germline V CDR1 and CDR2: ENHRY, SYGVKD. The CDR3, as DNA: TGTGCCATCAGTGAGTCGCTACAGGCAGATACGCAGTATTTT. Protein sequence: CAISESLQADTQYF.

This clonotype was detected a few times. The CDR3 coding sequence is TGTGCCAGCAGTAGGGACCAAGGTGTTAATACGCAGTATTTT. This gives the protein CASSRDQGVNTQYF. The chain joins TRBV28 to TRBJ2-3, with D perhaps matching TRBD1 or TRBD2 (5 bases each). Germline lookup yields CDR1 MDHEN and CDR2 SYDVKM. With 5 bases removed from V and 7 bases from J, the gap between germline ends came to 16 bases. This CDR3 has 14 residues.

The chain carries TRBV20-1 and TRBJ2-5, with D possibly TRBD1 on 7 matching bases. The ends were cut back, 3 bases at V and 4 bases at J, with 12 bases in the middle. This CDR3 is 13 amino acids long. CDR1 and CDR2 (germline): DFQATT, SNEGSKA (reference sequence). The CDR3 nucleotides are TGCAGTGCTAGGCAGGGGGGCCTAGAGACCCAGTACTTC. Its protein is CSARQGGLETQYF.

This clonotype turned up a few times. In nucleotides, the CDR3 is TGTGCCAGCAGTCCCACAGCCTCAACTAATGAAAAACTGTTTTTT. This gives the protein CASSPTASTNEKLFF. V and J are TRBV27 and TRBJ1-4; no clear D. Trimming took 5 bases from V and 0 from J, leaving 10 bases between them. This CDR3 has 15 amino acids. Germline loops: CDR1 MNHEY, CDR2 SMNVEV (reference sequence).

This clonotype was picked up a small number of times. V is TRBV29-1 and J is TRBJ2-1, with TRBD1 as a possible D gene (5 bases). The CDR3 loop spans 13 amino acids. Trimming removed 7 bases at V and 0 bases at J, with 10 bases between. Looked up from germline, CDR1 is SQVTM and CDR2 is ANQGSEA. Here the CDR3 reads CSGRDSSYNEQFF. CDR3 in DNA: TGCAGCGGCCGAGACAGCTCCTACAATGAGCAGTTCTTC.

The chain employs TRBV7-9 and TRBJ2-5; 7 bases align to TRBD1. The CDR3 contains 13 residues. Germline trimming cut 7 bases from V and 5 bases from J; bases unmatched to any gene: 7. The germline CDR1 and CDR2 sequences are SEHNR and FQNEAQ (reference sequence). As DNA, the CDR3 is TGTGCCAGCAACTACAGGGGTCGGGAGACCCAGTACTTC. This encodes CASNYRGRETQYF.

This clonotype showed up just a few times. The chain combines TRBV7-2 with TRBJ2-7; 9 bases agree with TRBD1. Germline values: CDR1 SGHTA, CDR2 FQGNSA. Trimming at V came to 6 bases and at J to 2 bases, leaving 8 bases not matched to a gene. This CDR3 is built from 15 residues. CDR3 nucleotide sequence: TGTGCCAGCAGTGCTTTGGGGACAGGGACCTACGAGCAGTACTTC. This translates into CASSALGTGTYEQYF.

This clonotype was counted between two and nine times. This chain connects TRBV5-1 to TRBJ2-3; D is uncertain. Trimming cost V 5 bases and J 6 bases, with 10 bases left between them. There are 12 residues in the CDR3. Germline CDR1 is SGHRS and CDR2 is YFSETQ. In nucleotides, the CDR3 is TGCGCCAGCAGGGTTAAATTCGATACGCAGTATTTT. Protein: CASRVKFDTQYF. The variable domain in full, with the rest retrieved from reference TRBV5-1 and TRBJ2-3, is KAGVTQTPRYLIKTRGQQVTLSCSPISGHRSVSWYQQTPGQGLQFLFEYFSETQRNKGNFPGRFSGRQFSNSRSEMNVSTLELGDSALYLCASRVKFDTQYFGPGTRLTVL.

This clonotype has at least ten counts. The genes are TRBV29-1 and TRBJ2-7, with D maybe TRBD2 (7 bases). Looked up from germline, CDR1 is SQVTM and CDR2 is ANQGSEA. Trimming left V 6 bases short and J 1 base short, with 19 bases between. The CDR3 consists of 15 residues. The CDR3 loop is CSVVEGRGWSYEQYF. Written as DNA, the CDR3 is TGCAGCGTCGTAGAGGGGAGGGGGTGGTCCTACGAGCAGTACTTC.

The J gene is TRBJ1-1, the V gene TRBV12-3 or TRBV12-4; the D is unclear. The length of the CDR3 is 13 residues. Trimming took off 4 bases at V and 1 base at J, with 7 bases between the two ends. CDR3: CASSWAGNTEAFF. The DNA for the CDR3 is TGTGCCAGCAGTTGGGCCGGGAACACTGAAGCTTTCTTT.

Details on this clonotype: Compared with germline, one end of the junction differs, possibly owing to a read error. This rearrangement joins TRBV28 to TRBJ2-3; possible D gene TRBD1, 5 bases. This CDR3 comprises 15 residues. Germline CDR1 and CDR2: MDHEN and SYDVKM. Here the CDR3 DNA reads TGTACCAGCAGTTTATCCCGCCAGGGTGCAGATACGCAGTATTTT. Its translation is CTSSLSRQGADTQYF. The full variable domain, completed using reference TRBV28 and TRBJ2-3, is DVKVTQSSRYLVKRTGEKVFLECVQDMDHENMFWYRQDPGLGLRLIYFSYDVKMKEKGDIPEGYSVSREKKERFSLILESASTNQTSMYLCTSSLSRQGADTQYFGPGTRLTVL.

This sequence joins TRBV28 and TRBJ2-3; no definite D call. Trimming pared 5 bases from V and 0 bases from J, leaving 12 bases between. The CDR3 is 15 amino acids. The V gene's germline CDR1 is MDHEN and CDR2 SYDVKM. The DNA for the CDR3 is TGTGCCAGCAGTGGGCCGCCTCCTAGCACAGATACGCAGTATTTT. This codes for CASSGPPPSTDTQYF.

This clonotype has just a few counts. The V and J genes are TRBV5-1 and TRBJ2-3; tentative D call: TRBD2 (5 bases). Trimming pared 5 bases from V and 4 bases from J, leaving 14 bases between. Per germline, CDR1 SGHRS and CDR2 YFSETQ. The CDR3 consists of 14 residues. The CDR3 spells CASSITLGADTQYF. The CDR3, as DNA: TGCGCCAGCAGTATTACCCTCGGGGCAGATACGCAGTATTTT.